Following are 2 T cell receptor beta chains from one sample sequenced in a study of blood T cell repertoires in COVID-19. Sequenced by immunoSEQ multiplex PCR; TCRdb stores in-frame clones only, minus some. The sample includes roughly 190,000 clones, 80% to 85% seen only once; the top ten take about a fifth. The source material was peripheral blood. These receptors were taken from a human donor in a cohort sampled during active COVID-19.

The chain links TRBV25-1 to TRBJ1-1; D not resolved. The CDR3 is made up of 15 amino acids. V was trimmed by 7 bases and J by 5 bases, leaving 20 bases between them. Germline CDR1 and CDR2: MGHDK and SYGVNS. CDR3 sequence (DNA): TGTGCCAGCAACCCCTGGGGAGGAGTGGGAACTGAAGCTTTCTTT. Its protein product is CASNPWGGVGTEAFF.

The chain recombines TRBV28 with TRBJ2-7; the D gene is possibly TRBD1 (6 bases). V gave up 2 bases and J gave up 4 bases, with 15 bases separating them. The CDR3 is made up of 15 amino acids. Germline V CDR1 and CDR2: MDHEN, SYDVKM. The CDR3 protein is CASSLRAGAPYEQYF. In DNA, the CDR3 is TGTGCCAGCAGTTTAAGGGCAGGGGCTCCATACGAGCAGTACTTC.